Following are 28 T cell receptor beta chains from one sample sequenced in a study of T cells in Graves' hyperthyroidism and ophthalmopathy (dated by TCRdb to the late 2010s). Library method: multiplex PCR. For sequencing, an Illumina HiSeq 2000 was employed. Amplification of TCR beta CDR3 regions was carried out from RNA transcripts. For the first round of RT-PCR on the TCR CDR3, the HTBI primer set was used together with the Qiagen OneStep RT-PCR kit. TCRdb reworked the public reads: Q25 trimming with fastp, MiXCR clone assembly, productive beta chains retained. CDR3 protein sequences are deduplicated, and each keeps its most common genes and DNA. The sample profile shows hundreds of thousands of distinct CDR3 sequences; about 14% of them were found once. Of the sample, approximately 25% falls within the top ten clones. Material for sequencing was blood. These receptors originate from a woman in her twenties or thirties with Graves' hyperthyroidism.

Ten or more counts support this clonotype. The CDR3 here is CASSFTSGTYEQYF. The CDR3 region has the DNA TGTGCCAGCAGCTTCACTAGCGGCACCTACGAGCAGTACTTC. The chain joins TRBV7-9 to TRBJ2-7; 8 bases are a match to TRBD2. After removal of 3 bases from V and 2 bases from J, the junction contained 3 bases not matched to a gene. The CDR3 spans 14 residues. The germline V gene has CDR1 SEHNR and CDR2 FQNEAQ (reference sequence).

This clonotype was observed a few times. The chain has TRBV19 and TRBJ2-1; D possibly corresponds to TRBD1 (6 bases). The CDR3 consists of 13 residues. Looked up from germline, CDR1 is LNHDA and CDR2 is SQIVND (reference sequence). V was trimmed by 7 bases and J by 4 bases, leaving 11 bases between them. The CDR3 coding sequence is TGTGCCAGTATTGGGGGCCAATACAATGAGCAGTTCTTC. It encodes CASIGGQYNEQFF.

In this sample, this clonotype turned up many times. The chain employs TRBV27 and TRBJ2-1, with D tentatively TRBD1 (5 bases). Trimming took off 5 bases at V and 2 bases at J, with 19 bases between the two ends. The CDR3 totals 17 residues. CDR1 is MNHEY, CDR2 SMNVEV, per germline (reference sequence). The CDR3, as DNA: TGTGCCAGCAGTCTCCGACGAGCAGGGCTCACCTACAATGAGCAGTTCTTC. Protein: CASSLRRAGLTYNEQFF.

This chain's CDR3 is CASLAGFADTQYF. CDR3 DNA sequence: TGTGCCAGCCTGGCAGGGTTCGCAGATACGCAGTATTTT. V and J are TRBV28 and TRBJ2-3; maybe TRBD1 (5 bases). Trimming left V 8 bases short and J 4 bases short, with 13 bases between. This CDR3 is 13 amino acids long. In germline, CDR1 is MDHEN, CDR2 SYDVKM.

At least ten counts were recorded for this clonotype. The chain couples TRBV7-2 to TRBJ2-3; D gene unclear. Per the germline V gene, CDR1 is SGHTA and CDR2 is FQGNSA. V was shortened by 3 bases and J by 0 bases, with 7 bases between the two germline ends. The CDR3 length is 14 residues. CDR3 residues: CASSLDGSTDTQYF. The DNA for the CDR3 is TGTGCCAGCAGCTTGGACGGGAGCACAGATACGCAGTATTTT.

The gene calls are TRBV19 and TRBJ1-2, with TRBD1 identical over 9 bases. V shed 3 bases and J 4 bases; nucleotides not matched to a gene: 6. Germline V gives CDR1 LNHDA, CDR2 SQIVND (reference sequence). The CDR3 runs to 15 residues. The CDR3 loop is CASSIPGQGTYGYTF. CDR3 sequence (DNA): TGTGCCAGTAGTATCCCGGGACAGGGAACCTATGGCTACACCTTC.

Remarks on this clonotype: A read error may explain this, as a much larger clone is one base away. This chain connects TRBV7-2 to TRBJ2-7; 7 nucleotides match TRBD1. The CDR3 length is 14 residues. Germline CDR1 reads SGHTA; CDR2 reads FQGNSA. The DNA of the CDR3 is TGTGCCGGCAGCTTGCCGACAGGGATCGACGAGCAGTACTTC. It specifies CAGSLPTGIDEQYF.

This chain joins TRBV7-9 and TRBJ1-1, with 12 nucleotides matching TRBD1. Losses at the gene ends were 5 bases for V and 3 bases for J; bases not matched to a gene: 13. CDR1 and CDR2 from the germline V gene are SEHNR and FQNEAQ (reference sequence). The CDR3 covers 18 residues. Here the CDR3 DNA reads TGTGCCAGCAGCCCAGAACAGGGACAGGGGGCAAGGGACACTGAAGCTTTCTTT. Its translation: CASSPEQGQGARDTEAFF.

This clonotype was counted many times. The genes are TRBV28 and TRBJ2-7; D possibly corresponds to TRBD2 (5 bases). Trimming removed 5 bases from V and 4 bases from J, with 21 bases in between. The CDR3 consists of 16 residues. Germline CDR1 and CDR2: MDHEN and SYDVKM. CDR3 residues: CASSQLEASAQYEQYF. Here the CDR3 DNA reads TGTGCCAGCAGTCAACTGGAGGCAAGCGCCCAATACGAGCAGTACTTC.

This chain connects TRBV6-2 or TRBV6-3 to TRBJ1-3; TRBD1 aligns across 11 bases. The J segment lost 0 bases and the V segment lost 6 bases, leaving 16 bases of the junction unmatched. The CDR3 is 20 amino acids. Per the germline V gene, CDR1 is MNHEY and CDR2 is SVGEGT. CDR3 sequence: CASSPGQGVTLASSGNTIYF. CDR3 bases: TGTGCCAGCAGCCCGGGACAGGGGGTAACTTTGGCGAGCTCTGGAAACACCATATATTTT.

In this sample, this clonotype turned up a few times. The chain couples TRBV6-1 to TRBJ1-2; D not resolved. Germline V lookup: CDR1 MNHNS, CDR2 SASEGT. The CDR3 length is 12 residues. With 8 bases removed from V and 4 bases from J, the gap between germline ends came to 11 bases. CDR3 DNA: TGTGCCAGCCTTGACATCTCCTATGGCTACACCTTC. This codes for CASLDISYGYTF.

The chain uses TRBV7-8 and TRBJ2-7; possible D gene TRBD2, 6 bases. This CDR3 region has 14 residues. The germline V gene has CDR1 SGHVS and CDR2 FQNEAQ. V shed 6 bases and J shed 1 base, with 13 bases lying between them. This chain's CDR3 is CASRPGLLSYEQYF. CDR3 DNA sequence: TGTGCCAGCAGACCGGGACTCCTATCCTACGAGCAGTACTTC.

This clonotype was observed a handful of times. The chain has TRBV18 and TRBJ2-5; 9 positions agree with TRBD2. The CDR3 sequence is 16 residues long. CDR1 is KGHSH, CDR2 LQKENI, per germline. V lost 4 bases, J lost 3 bases, and 9 bases stayed unmatched. As DNA, the CDR3 is TGTGCCAGCTCACGGGGGGACCTAGCGGGAAAAGAGACCCAGTACTTC. This sequence encodes CASSRGDLAGKETQYF.

Many counts were recorded for this clonotype. J is TRBJ2-5 and V is TRBV15, with 9 positions matching TRBD1. Germline loops: CDR1 LNHNV, CDR2 YYDKDF (reference sequence). CDR3 length: 15 residues. Trimming took 6 bases from V and 5 from J; bases not matched to a gene: 10. CDR3 nucleotide sequence: TGTGCCACCAGTCTTCAACAGGGGGCGCGGGAGACCCAGTACTTC. Protein: CATSLQQGARETQYF.

V and J are TRBV9 and TRBJ2-1; D unresolved. The CDR3 is 11 amino acids. The V gene's germline CDR1 is SGDLS and CDR2 YYNGEE. The V gene lost 5 bases and the J gene lost 5 bases, with 5 bases spanning the gap. CDR3 sequence (DNA): TGTGCCAGCAGAGGAGACAATGAGCAGTTCTTC. Translated, it gives CASRGDNEQFF.

This clonotype was recorded many times. This sequence joins TRBV2 and TRBJ2-7; D is unclear. The CDR3 has 13 residues. Trimming took off 8 bases at V and 2 bases at J, with 13 bases between the two ends. Germline V lookup: CDR1 SNHLY, CDR2 FYNNEI. The CDR3 loop is CASETDDPYEQYF. The CDR3 DNA reads as TGTGCCAGCGAGACGGACGACCCCTACGAGCAGTACTTC.

This clonotype was recorded many times. The chain uses TRBV28 and TRBJ2-3, with a possible D match to TRBD2 (5 bases). Trimming shortened V by 6 bases and J by 4 bases, and 20 bases separated the two germline ends. Germline V CDR1 and CDR2: MDHEN, SYDVKM. The CDR3 contains 16 residues. CDR3 sequence: CASSPPNLWEPDTQYF. The CDR3 DNA follows: TGTGCCAGCAGCCCTCCAAATTTGTGGGAGCCAGATACGCAGTATTTT. Full variable domain (missing parts from reference TRBV28 and TRBJ2-3): DVKVTQSSRYLVKRTGEKVFLECVQDMDHENMFWYRQDPGLGLRLIYFSYDVKMKEKGDIPEGYSVSREKKERFSLILESASTNQTSMYLCASSPPNLWEPDTQYFGPGTRLTVL.

The V and J genes are TRBV13 and TRBJ2-5; 9 bases match TRBD2. Germline CDR1 reads PRHDT; CDR2 reads FYEKMQ (reference sequence). The junction had 6 bases not matched to a gene; V was cut back by 8 bases and J by 5 bases. This CDR3 has 13 residues. The CDR3 reads CASGTSGRETQYF. Written as DNA, the CDR3 is TGTGCCAGCGGGACCAGCGGGAGGGAGACCCAGTACTTC.

The V call is TRBV27, the J call TRBJ2-3, with no clear D. Between the trimmed V and J ends, which lost 3 bases and 5 bases, there was a span of 12 bases. Germline V CDR1 and CDR2: MNHEY, SMNVEV (reference sequence). This CDR3 has 14 amino acids. The CDR3 DNA sequence: TGTGCCAGCAGTTTTATGGCAGCTCAAGATACGCAGTATTTT. Its protein product is CASSFMAAQDTQYF.

This clonotype was picked up many times. The chain has TRBV9 and TRBJ1-5; D is perhaps TRBD1 (6 bases). Germline V gene data show CDR1 as SGDLS and CDR2 as YYNGEE. V was shortened by 0 bases and J by 4 bases, with 8 bases between the two germline ends. The CDR3 runs 14 residues. The CDR3 DNA reads TGTGCCAGCAGCGTAGCCCAGGGGAATCAGCCCCAGCATTTT. Translation: CASSVAQGNQPQHF.

The rearrangement uses TRBV9 and TRBJ2-7; weak D call: TRBD1 (6 bases). Germline loops: CDR1 SGDLS, CDR2 YYNGEE. This CDR3 contains 14 residues. V was pared by 4 bases and J by 1 base, with 12 bases between. The CDR3 DNA reads TGTGCCAGCAGCACTCTGGGGGCTTCCTACGAGCAGTACTTC. This encodes CASSTLGASYEQYF.

This clonotype appeared many times. The V and J genes are TRBV20-1 and TRBJ2-7; D is perhaps TRBD2 (5 bases). V was shortened by 3 bases and J by 6 bases, with 9 bases between the two germline ends. The CDR3 is 11 residues long. Germline values: CDR1 DFQATT, CDR2 SNEGSKA (reference sequence). CDR3 nucleotide sequence: TGCAGTGCTAGCCGGGGTGCCGAGCAGTACTTC. Its protein product is CSASRGAEQYF.

This clonotype was recorded at least ten times. The CDR3 reads CASSFSSGETQYF. For the CDR3, the DNA is TGTGCCAGCAGTTTTTCCAGCGGGGAGACCCAGTACTTC. The chain has TRBV28 and TRBJ2-5, with a possible D match to TRBD2 (6 bases). Trimming took 3 bases from V and 5 from J, leaving 10 bases between them. The CDR3 is 13 residues long. In germline, CDR1 is MDHEN, CDR2 SYDVKM.

The table lists this clonotype with many counts. The V call is TRBV29-1, the J call TRBJ2-7, with no clear D. This CDR3 is built from 11 residues. The germline V gene has CDR1 SQVTM and CDR2 ANQGSEA. V lost 5 bases and J lost 4, with 9 bases in between. CDR3 in amino acids: CSVSTDYEQYF. CDR3 bases: TGCAGCGTTTCCACTGATTACGAGCAGTACTTC.

Notes on this clonotype: This could be a read error, since a much larger clone is one nucleotide away. This chain links TRBV28 with TRBJ2-5, with a weak D call TRBD1 (6 bases). The CDR3 covers 14 residues. Germline V gene sequence: CDR1 MDHEN, CDR2 SYDVKM. Deletions cut 5 bases from V and 3 bases from J, with 13 bases between. In DNA form, the CDR3 reads TGTGCCAGCAGTACGGACAGAGGAAAAGAGACCCAGTACTTC. Protein: CASSTDRGKETQYF.

The V call is TRBV7-6, the J call TRBJ2-1; no reliable D call. The V end lost 5 bases, the J end lost 6 bases, and 14 bases lay between the germline ends. The CDR3 is 14 residues long. CDR1 SGHVS and CDR2 FNYEAQ come from the germline V gene. The CDR3 here is CASSPSVGSNEQFF. As DNA, the CDR3 is TGTGCCAGCAGCCCAAGTGTCGGGTCCAATGAGCAGTTCTTC.

There are many counts of this clonotype. As DNA, the CDR3 is TGTGCCAGCAGGCGGACAGGAGATAATGAAAAACTGTTTTTT. Its protein is CASRRTGDNEKLFF. The chain recombines TRBV12-3 or TRBV12-4 with TRBJ1-4, with TRBD1 matching 7 bases. The CDR3 extends over 14 amino acids. J lost 4 bases, V lost 6 bases, and 5 bases had no gene match.

The genes are TRBV9 and TRBJ2-1, with 7 bases fitting TRBD1. Germline-derived CDR1 and CDR2 are SGDLS and YYNGEE. With 0 bases clipped from V and 0 bases from J, the junction kept 3 bases outside the gene matches. The CDR3 covers 16 residues. The chain's CDR3 is CASSVEGASSYNEQFF. In DNA form, the CDR3 reads TGTGCCAGCAGCGTAGAGGGGGCCTCCTCCTACAATGAGCAGTTCTTC.